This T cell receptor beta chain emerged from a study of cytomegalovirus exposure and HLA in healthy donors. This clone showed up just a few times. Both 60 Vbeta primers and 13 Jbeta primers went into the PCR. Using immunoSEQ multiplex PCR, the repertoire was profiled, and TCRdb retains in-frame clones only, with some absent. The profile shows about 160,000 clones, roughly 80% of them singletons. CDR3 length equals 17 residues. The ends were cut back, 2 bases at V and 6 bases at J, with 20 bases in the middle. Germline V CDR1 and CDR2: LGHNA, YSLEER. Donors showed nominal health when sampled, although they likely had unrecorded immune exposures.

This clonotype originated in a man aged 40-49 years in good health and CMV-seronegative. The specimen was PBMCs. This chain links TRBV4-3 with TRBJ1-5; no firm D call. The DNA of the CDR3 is TGCGCCAGCAGCCAAACCCTTGTCTCCGGGCGGGGTCAGCCCCAGCATTTT. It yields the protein CASSQTLVSGRGQPQHF.